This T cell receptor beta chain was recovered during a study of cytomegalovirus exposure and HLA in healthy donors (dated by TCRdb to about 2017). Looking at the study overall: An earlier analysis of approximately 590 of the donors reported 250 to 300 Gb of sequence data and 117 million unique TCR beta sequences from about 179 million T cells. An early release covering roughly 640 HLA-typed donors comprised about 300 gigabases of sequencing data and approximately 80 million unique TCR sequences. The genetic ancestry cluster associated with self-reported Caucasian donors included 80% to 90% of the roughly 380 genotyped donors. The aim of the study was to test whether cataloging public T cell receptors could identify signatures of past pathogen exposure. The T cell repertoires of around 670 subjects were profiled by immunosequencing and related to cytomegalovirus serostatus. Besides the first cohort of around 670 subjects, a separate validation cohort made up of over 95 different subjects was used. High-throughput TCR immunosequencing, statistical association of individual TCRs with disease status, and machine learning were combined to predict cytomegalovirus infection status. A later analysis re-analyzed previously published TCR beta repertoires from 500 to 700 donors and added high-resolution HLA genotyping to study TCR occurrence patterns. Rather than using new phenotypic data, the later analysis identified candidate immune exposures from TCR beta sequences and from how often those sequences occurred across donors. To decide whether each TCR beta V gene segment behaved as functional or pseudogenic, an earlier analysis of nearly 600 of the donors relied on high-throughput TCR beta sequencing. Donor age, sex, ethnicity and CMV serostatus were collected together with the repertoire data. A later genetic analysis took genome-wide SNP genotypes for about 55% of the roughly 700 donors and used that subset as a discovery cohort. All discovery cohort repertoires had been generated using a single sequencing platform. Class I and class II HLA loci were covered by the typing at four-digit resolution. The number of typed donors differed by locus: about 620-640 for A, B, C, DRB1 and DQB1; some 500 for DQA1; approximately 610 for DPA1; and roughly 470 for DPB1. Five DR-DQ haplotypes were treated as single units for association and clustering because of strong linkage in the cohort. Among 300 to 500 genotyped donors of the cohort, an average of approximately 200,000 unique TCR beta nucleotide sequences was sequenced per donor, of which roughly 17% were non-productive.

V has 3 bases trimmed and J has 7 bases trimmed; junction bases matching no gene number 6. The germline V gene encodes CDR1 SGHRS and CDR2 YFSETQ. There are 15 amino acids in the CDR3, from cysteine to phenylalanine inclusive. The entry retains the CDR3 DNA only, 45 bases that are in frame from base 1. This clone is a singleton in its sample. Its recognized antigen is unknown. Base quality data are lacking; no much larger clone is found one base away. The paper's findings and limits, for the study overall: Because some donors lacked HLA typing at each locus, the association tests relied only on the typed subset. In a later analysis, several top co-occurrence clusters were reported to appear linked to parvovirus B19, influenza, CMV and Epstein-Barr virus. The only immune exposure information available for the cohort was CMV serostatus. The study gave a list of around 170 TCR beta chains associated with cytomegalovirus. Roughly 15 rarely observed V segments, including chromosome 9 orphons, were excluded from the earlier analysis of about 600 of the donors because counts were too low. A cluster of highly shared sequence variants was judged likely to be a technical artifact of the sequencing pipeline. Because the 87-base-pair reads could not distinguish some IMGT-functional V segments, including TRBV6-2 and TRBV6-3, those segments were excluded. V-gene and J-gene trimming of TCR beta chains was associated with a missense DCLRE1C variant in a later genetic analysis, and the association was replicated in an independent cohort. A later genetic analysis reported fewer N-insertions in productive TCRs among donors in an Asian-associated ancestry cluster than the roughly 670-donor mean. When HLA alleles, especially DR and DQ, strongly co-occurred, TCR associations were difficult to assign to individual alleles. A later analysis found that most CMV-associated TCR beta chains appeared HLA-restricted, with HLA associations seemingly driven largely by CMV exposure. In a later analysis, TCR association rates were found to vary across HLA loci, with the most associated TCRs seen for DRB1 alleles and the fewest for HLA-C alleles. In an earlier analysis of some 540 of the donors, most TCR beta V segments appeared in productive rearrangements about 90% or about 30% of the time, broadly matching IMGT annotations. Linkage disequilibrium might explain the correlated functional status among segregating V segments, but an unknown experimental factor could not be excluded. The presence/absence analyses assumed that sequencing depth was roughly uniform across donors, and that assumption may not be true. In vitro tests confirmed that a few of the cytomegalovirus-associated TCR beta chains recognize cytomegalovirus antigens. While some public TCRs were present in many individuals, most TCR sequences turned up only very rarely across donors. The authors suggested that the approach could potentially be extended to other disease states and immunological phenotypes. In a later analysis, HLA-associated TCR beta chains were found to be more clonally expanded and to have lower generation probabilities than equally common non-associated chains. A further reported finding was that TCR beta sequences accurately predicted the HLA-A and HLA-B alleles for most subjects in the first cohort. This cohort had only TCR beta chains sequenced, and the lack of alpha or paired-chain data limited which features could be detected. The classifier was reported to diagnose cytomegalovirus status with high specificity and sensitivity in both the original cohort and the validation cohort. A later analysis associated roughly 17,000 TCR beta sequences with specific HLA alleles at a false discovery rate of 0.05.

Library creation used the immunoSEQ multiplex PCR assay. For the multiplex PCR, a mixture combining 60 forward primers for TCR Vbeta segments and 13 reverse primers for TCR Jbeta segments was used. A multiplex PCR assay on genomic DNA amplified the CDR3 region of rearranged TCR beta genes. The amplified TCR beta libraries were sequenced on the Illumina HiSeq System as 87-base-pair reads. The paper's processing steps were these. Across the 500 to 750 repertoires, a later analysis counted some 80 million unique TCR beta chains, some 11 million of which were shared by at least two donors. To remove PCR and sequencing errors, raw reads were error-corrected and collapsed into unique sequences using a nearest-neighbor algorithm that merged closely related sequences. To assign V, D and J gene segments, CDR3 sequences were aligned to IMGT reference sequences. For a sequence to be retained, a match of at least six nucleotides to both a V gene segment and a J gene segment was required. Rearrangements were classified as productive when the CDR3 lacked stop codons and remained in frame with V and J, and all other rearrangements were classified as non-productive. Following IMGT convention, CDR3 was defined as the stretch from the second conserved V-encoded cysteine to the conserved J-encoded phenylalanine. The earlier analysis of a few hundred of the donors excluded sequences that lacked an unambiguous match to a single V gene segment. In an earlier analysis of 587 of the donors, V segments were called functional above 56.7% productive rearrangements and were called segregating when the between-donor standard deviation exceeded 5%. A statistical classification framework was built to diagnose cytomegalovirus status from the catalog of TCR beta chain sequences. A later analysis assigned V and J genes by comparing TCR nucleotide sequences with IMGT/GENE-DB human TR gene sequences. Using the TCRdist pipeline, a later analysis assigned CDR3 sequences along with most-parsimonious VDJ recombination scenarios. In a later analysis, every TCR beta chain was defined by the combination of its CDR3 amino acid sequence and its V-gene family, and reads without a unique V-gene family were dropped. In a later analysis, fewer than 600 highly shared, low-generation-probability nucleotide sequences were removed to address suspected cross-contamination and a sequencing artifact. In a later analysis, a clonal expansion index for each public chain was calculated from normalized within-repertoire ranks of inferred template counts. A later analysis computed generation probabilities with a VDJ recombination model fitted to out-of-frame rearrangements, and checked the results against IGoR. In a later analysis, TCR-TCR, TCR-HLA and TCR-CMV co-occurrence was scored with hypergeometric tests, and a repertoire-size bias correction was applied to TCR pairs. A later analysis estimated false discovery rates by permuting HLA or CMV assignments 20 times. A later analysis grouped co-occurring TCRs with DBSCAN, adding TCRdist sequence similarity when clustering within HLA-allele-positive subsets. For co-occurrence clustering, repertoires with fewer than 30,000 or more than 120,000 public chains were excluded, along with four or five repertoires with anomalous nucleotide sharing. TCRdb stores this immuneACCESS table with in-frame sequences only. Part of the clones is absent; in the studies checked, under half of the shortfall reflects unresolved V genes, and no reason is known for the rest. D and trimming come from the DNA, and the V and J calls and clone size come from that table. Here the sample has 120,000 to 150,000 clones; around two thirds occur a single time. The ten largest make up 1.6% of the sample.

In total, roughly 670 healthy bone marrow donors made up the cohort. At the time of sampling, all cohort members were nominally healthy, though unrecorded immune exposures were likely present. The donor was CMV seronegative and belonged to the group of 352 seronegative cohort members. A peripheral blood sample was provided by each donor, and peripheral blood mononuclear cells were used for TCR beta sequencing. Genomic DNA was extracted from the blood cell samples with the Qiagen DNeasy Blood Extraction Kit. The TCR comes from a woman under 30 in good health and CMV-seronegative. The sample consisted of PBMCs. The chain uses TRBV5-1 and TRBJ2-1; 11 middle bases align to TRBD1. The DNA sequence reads TGCGCCAGCAGCTCCGGACAGGGGGCTCGGAATGAGCAGTTCTTC. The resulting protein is CASSSGQGARNEQFF.